This is a list of T cell receptor beta chains from one sample in a study of OX40 agonist ivuxolimab in advanced cancers. This table comes from immunoSEQ multiplex PCR, and its TCRdb copy is limited to in-frame clones, with some not included. In the table there are about 73,000 clones, 86% of which are singletons. The sequenced sample was CD4+ or CD8+ T cells sorted from blood, obtained in a trial of the OX40 agonist ivuxolimab. These receptors all stem from an adult with an advanced solid tumor such as melanoma, head and neck, liver or kidney cancer. CDR3s include the opening cysteine and the closing phenylalanine or tryptophan. Each record gives: J gene, clone size, D gene, V gene, CDR3 protein, CDR3 DNA. D genes are given only for firm matches. Clone size is stated in some rows and not others, as once, few, many or a class when expanded.

TRBJ2-1	NA	TRBD2	TRBV7-6	CASSLGLAGDSEQFF	TGTGCCAGCAGCCTCGGGTTAGCGGGAGATTCTGAGCAGTTCTTC
TRBJ2-7	NA	NA	TRBV20-1	CSARRDHEQYF	TGCAGTGCGCGACGGGACCACGAGCAGTACTTC
TRBJ1-5	NA	NA	TRBV19	CASSTLGGGNQPQHF	TGTGCCAGTAGTACCCTGGGGGGGGGCAATCAGCCCCAGCATTTT
TRBJ2-5	few	TRBD2	TRBV7-9	CASSPNLAGASQETQYF	TGTGCCAGCAGTCCAAATCTAGCGGGGGCCTCCCAAGAGACCCAGTACTTC
TRBJ1-1	few	NA	TRBV15	CATSRDVRGEAFF	TGTGCCACCAGCAGAGATGTCCGGGGCGAAGCTTTCTTT
TRBJ2-5	NA	NA	TRBV5-1	CASSPRQGGETQYF	TGCGCCAGCAGCCCGCGGCAGGGTGGAGAGACCCAGTACTTC
TRBJ2-1	NA	NA	TRBV9	CASSKGQPYNEQFF	TGTGCCAGCAGCAAGGGACAACCCTACAATGAGCAGTTCTTC
TRBJ1-5	NA	NA	TRBV7-2	CASSPRRGGQPQHF	TGTGCCAGCAGCCCTCGAAGGGGAGGGCAGCCCCAGCATTTT
TRBJ2-1	NA	NA	TRBV6-5	CASSPRHNEQFF	TGTGCCAGCTCACCCAGACACAATGAGCAGTTCTTC
TRBJ2-3	NA	NA	TRBV5-1	CASSLENGADTQYF	TGCGCCAGCAGCTTGGAAAATGGCGCAGATACGCAGTATTTT
TRBJ1-5	few	TRBD1	TRBV19	CASSPPRDRVMFQPQHF	TGTGCCAGTAGTCCCCCGCGGGACAGGGTAATGTTTCAGCCCCAGCATTTT
TRBJ1-5	NA	NA	TRBV30	CAWSVGGDQHF	TGTGCCTGGAGTGTAGGAGGGGACCAGCATTTT
TRBJ2-7	NA	TRBD2	TRBV7-2	CASSGTLANYEQYF	TGTGCCAGCAGCGGCACACTAGCGAACTACGAGCAGTACTTC
TRBJ2-1	NA	TRBD2	TRBV9	CASSVGPLAGGPDNEQFF	TGTGCCAGCAGCGTAGGTCCCCTAGCGGGAGGGCCCGACAATGAGCAGTTCTTC
TRBJ2-7	NA	NA	TRBV29-1	CSVEGPSSYEQYF	TGCAGCGTTGAGGGTCCGAGCTCCTACGAGCAGTACTTC
TRBJ2-1	NA	TRBD2	TRBV5-4	CASSATSGRSYNEQFF	TGTGCCAGCAGCGCCACTAGCGGGAGGTCCTACAATGAGCAGTTCTTC
TRBJ1-5	few	NA	TRBV4-3	CASSQELTQPQHF	TGCGCCAGCAGCCAAGAATTGACTCAGCCCCAGCATTTT
TRBJ2-7	NA	NA	TRBV11-2	CASSFERHEQYF	TGTGCCAGCAGCTTCGAACGGCACGAGCAGTACTTC
TRBJ1-3	NA	NA	TRBV7-9	CASSPAWESGNTIYF	TGTGCCAGCAGCCCAGCCTGGGAGTCTGGAAACACCATATATTTT
TRBJ2-3	NA	TRBD2	TRBV13	CASSYATSGGITDTQYF	TGTGCCAGCAGCTACGCGACTAGCGGGGGGATCACAGATACGCAGTATTTT
TRBJ2-5	NA	TRBD1	TRBV28	CASSLDRGSTQYF	TGTGCCAGCAGTTTAGACAGGGGGTCAACCCAGTACTTC
TRBJ2-5	NA	NA	TRBV2	CASSHRTAIYQETQYF	TGTGCCAGCAGTCACAGGACGGCGATATACCAAGAGACCCAGTACTTC
TRBJ2-5	NA	TRBD1	TRBV30	CAWGGQGQETQYF	TGTGCCTGGGGTGGACAGGGCCAAGAGACCCAGTACTTC
TRBJ2-3	NA	NA	TRBV30	CAWSVLGRTTDTQYF	TGTGCCTGGAGTGTACTAGGGAGGACGACAGATACGCAGTATTTT
TRBJ1-1	NA	NA	TRBV5-1	CASSFSAGAPEAFF	TGCGCCAGCAGCTTTTCGGCAGGGGCGCCCGAAGCTTTCTTT
TRBJ1-1	NA	TRBD1	TRBV11-2	CASSWDRGGTEAFF	TGTGCCAGCAGCTGGGACAGGGGAGGAACTGAAGCTTTCTTT
TRBJ2-5	NA	NA	TRBV7-3	CASSLLGAAQETQYF	TGTGCCAGCAGCTTGTTAGGGGCTGCACAAGAGACCCAGTACTTC
TRBJ2-5	NA	TRBD2	TRBV2	CASSLSGGPWETQYF	TGTGCCAGCAGTTTGAGCGGGGGGCCTTGGGAGACCCAGTACTTC
TRBJ2-5	NA	NA	TRBV5-1	CASSFRGSETQYF	TGCGCCAGCAGCTTTCGTGGGAGTGAGACCCAGTACTTC